These 15 T cell receptor beta chains share one sample of origin, sequenced in a study of cytomegalovirus exposure and HLA in healthy donors. PCR primers comprised 60 Vbeta and 13 Jbeta primers. The protocol was immunoSEQ multiplex PCR, while the TCRdb copy is restricted to in-frame clones and leaves out a portion. This table has about 140,000 clones, roughly 75% appearing once. Sample: PBMCs. All receptors come from a female donor in good health and CMV-seronegative.

A note on this clone: One end of the junction fails to match germline, which may point to a read error. The chain carries TRBV19 and TRBJ2-1; 8 nucleotides line up with TRBD2. Germline lookup yields CDR1 LNHDA and CDR2 SQIVND (reference sequence). The CDR3 is 14 amino acids. This CDR3 is CASRSGAGGSPDVF. The CDR3 coding sequence is TGTGCCAGTAGATCCGGGGCGGGAGGCTCCCCTGACGTCTTC.

V usage is TRBV6-6 and J usage is TRBJ1-5; 7 nucleotides match TRBD1. V lost 7 bases to trimming and J lost 2 bases; unmatched junction nucleotides: 5. CDR1 MNHNY and CDR2 SVGAGI come from the germline V gene (reference sequence). This CDR3 is 14 amino acids long. The CDR3 spells CASKGAGGNQPQHF. CDR3 nucleotide sequence: TGTGCCAGCAAGGGGGCTGGCGGCAATCAGCCCCAGCATTTT.

A remark on this clone: The same CDR3 can be traced to other DNA sequences in this sample. V is TRBV30 and J is TRBJ2-1; 9 nucleotides agree with TRBD1. Trimming at V came to 2 bases and at J to 6 bases, leaving 5 bases not matched to a gene. This CDR3 is built from 14 residues. Germline CDR1 GTSNPN, CDR2 SVGIG (reference sequence). For the CDR3, the DNA is TGTGCCTGGAGTTCCGGGACAGGGCCCAATGAGCAGTTCTTC. This translates into CAWSSGTGPNEQFF.

The V and J genes are TRBV27 and TRBJ2-1; 9 bases align to TRBD2. The CDR3 runs to 14 residues. V lost 0 bases, J lost 7 bases, and 1 base stayed unmatched. In germline, CDR1 is MNHEY, CDR2 SMNVEV (reference sequence). In DNA form, the CDR3 reads TGTGCCAGCAGTTTATCGGGACTAGCTAATGAGCAGTTCTTC. This translates into CASSLSGLANEQFF.

The rearrangement links TRBV15 to TRBJ2-5, with TRBD1 identical over 9 bases. The DNA end favors TRBJ2-7, so the J call may be wrong. Germline values: CDR1 LNHNV, CDR2 YYDKDF (reference sequence). CDR3 length: 13 amino acids. CDR3 sequence reads: CATSRDRVYEQYF. In DNA, the CDR3 is TGTGCCACCAGCCGGGACAGGGTGTACGAGCAGTACTTC.

This rearrangement joins TRBV6-5 to TRBJ1-2; TRBD1 agrees at 7 bases. This CDR3 has 15 residues. The trim removed 0 bases at V and 4 bases at J, leaving 5 bases unmatched. Germline V gives CDR1 MNHEY, CDR2 SVGAGI. CDR3 sequence reads: CASSYSRGGIYGYTF. The CDR3 coding sequence is TGTGCCAGCAGTTACTCCCGAGGGGGCATCTATGGCTACACCTTC.

This clone was seen more than once but under ten times. This CDR3 reads CASSWAGPNEKLFF. CDR3 sequence (DNA): TGTGCCAGCAGCTGGGCAGGGCCTAATGAAAAACTGTTTTTT. The chain is built from TRBV7-9 and TRBJ1-4; perhaps TRBD1 as D (5 bases). With 4 bases removed from V and 3 bases from J, the gap between germline ends came to 9 bases. Per the germline V gene, CDR1 is SEHNR and CDR2 is FQNEAQ (reference sequence). This CDR3 has 14 residues.

There are many counts of this clone. The chain employs TRBV4-1 and TRBJ2-5; no clear D gene. Germline CDR1 MGHRA, CDR2 YSYEKL. CDR3 length equals 11 residues. V was shortened by 4 bases and J by 4 bases, with 4 bases between the two germline ends. The CDR3 DNA follows: TGCGCCAGCAGCCTCGGAGAGACCCAGTACTTC. Protein product: CASSLGETQYF.

The rearrangement joins TRBV5-4 to TRBJ2-7, with 12 bases matching TRBD2. V shed 0 bases and J 2 bases; nucleotides not matched to a gene: 6. From germline, CDR1 is SGHNT and CDR2 YYREEE (reference sequence). CDR3 length: 17 amino acids. The chain's CDR3 is CASSLGPSGRAPYEQYF. The CDR3 nucleotides read TGTGCCAGCAGCTTGGGGCCTAGCGGGAGGGCACCCTACGAGCAGTACTTC.

The gene calls are TRBV5-1 and TRBJ2-7; TRBD2 aligns across 8 bases. J was trimmed by 11 bases and V by 5 bases; bases with no gene match: 9. Germline CDR1 is SGHRS and CDR2 is YFSETQ. The CDR3 totals 12 residues. CDR3 bases: TGCGCCAGCAGGGCTGCGGGGGGTGGAAAGTACTTC. This sequence encodes CASRAAGGGKYF.

In DNA form, the CDR3 reads TGTGCCAGCAGCTTGGGGACACCGGGACTAGCAGGAGATACGCAGTATTTT. Protein sequence: CASSLGTPGLAGDTQYF. The V and J genes are TRBV5-6 and TRBJ2-3; 9 positions match TRBD2. The J segment lost 5 bases and the V segment lost 0 bases, leaving 10 bases of the junction unmatched. The CDR3 is made up of 17 amino acids. Germline V gene lookup returns CDR1 SGHDT and CDR2 YYEEEE.

The V call is TRBV7-9, the J call TRBJ2-7; D perhaps matches TRBD1 (6 bases). Germline assignment: CDR1 SEHNR and CDR2 FQNEAQ (reference sequence). The CDR3 runs 12 residues. Trimming took 3 bases from V and 7 from J, leaving 10 bases between them. The CDR3 nucleotides are TGTGCCAGCAGCTTCCACAGGGTGGAGCAGTACTTC. As protein: CASSFHRVEQYF. Filled out from reference TRBV7-9 and TRBJ2-7, the complete variable domain reads DTGVSQNPRHKITKRGQNVTFRCDPISEHNRLYWYRQTLGQGPEFLTYFQNEAQLEKSRLLSDRFSAERPKGSFSTLEIQRTEQGDSAMYLCASSFHRVEQYFGPGTRLTVT.

The sample holds one count of this clone. The chain joins TRBV11-2 to TRBJ2-3; 14 nucleotides line up with TRBD2. Germline V gene data show CDR1 as SGHAT and CDR2 as FQNNGV. The CDR3 runs to 18 residues. V shed 4 bases, J shed 4 bases, and the junction held 10 bases outside the gene matches. CDR3 residues: CASSSDSRLAGGSDTQYF. CDR3 DNA sequence: TGTGCCAGCAGCTCAGACTCCCGACTAGCGGGAGGGTCAGATACGCAGTATTTT.

This clone was detected once. The chain employs TRBV7-9 and TRBJ2-4, with D possibly matching TRBD2 (6 bases). Trimming removed 1 base at V and 8 bases at J, with 6 bases between. Germline V gene lookup returns CDR1 SEHNR and CDR2 FQNEAQ (reference sequence). The CDR3 length is 12 residues. CDR3 coding DNA: TGTGCCAGCAGCTTAGTAGCGGACATTCAGTACTTC. Its translation is CASSLVADIQYF.

This clone has just one count. This chain uses TRBV9 with TRBJ2-1; 11 positions agree with TRBD1. CDR1 and CDR2 (germline): SGDLS, YYNGEE. Losses at the gene ends were 4 bases for V and 7 bases for J; bases not matched to a gene: 10. The CDR3 is 16 residues long. The CDR3 here is CASSPRGGQGGNEQFF. CDR3 nucleotide sequence: TGTGCCAGCAGCCCGAGAGGGGGACAGGGGGGTAATGAGCAGTTCTTC.